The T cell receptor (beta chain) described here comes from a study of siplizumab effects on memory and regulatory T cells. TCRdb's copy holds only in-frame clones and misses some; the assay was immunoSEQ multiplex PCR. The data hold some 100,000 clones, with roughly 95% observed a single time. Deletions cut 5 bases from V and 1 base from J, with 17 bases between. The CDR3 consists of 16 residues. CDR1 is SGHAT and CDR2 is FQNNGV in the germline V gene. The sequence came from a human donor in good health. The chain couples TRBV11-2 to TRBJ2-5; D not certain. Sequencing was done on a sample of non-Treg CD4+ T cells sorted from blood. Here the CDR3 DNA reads TGTGCCAGCAGCCCCTCGCGGAACCTAATCCAAGAGACCCAGTACTTC. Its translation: CASSPSRNLIQETQYF. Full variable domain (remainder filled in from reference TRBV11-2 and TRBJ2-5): EAGVAQSPRYKIIEKRQSVAFWCNPISGHATLYWYQQILGQGPKLLIQFQNNGVVDDSQLPKDRFSAERLKGVDSTLKIQPAKLEDSAVYLCASSPSRNLIQETQYFGPGTRLLVL.